This TCR beta chain derives from a study of blood T cell repertoires in COVID-19. This clone has only one observation. This CDR3 contains 15 residues. Germline V gene data show CDR1 as MNHNY and CDR2 as SVGAGI (reference sequence). With 5 bases removed from V and 4 bases from J, the gap between germline ends came to 15 bases. Assay: immunoSEQ multiplex PCR; the TCRdb copy retains only in-frame clones and omits some. The table includes more than 100,000 clones, approximately 90% detected once. This sequence joins TRBV6-6 and TRBJ1-5; D may be TRBD1 (5 bases). Sequences were obtained from peripheral blood. The clonotype was recovered from a man aged 50-60 years with active or convalescent COVID-19. The CDR3 is CASSTQPSGNQPQHF. As DNA, the CDR3 is TGTGCCAGCAGTACCCAGCCATCAGGGAATCAGCCCCAGCATTTT.